This T cell receptor (beta chain) stems from a study of T cells in Graves' hyperthyroidism and ophthalmopathy. Points from the study as a whole: Ophthalmopathy was distinguished from stable hyperthyroidism by 13 V-J signatures.

From RNA transcripts, TCR beta CDR3 regions were amplified. Researchers ran a first-round RT-PCR on the TCR CDR3 using the HTBI primer set. TCRdb itself ran the multiplex PCR reads through MiXCR, one entry per CDR3 protein. This sample has 310,000 or so distinct CDR3 sequences, with more than 15% found just once. In regard to this clonotype: Its antigen is unknown. A much more abundant neighbour one base away suggests this may be a read error.

Germline V gene data show CDR1 as SGHDT and CDR2 as YYEEEE. CDR3 size: 14 residues. The sequence came from a woman aged 55-75 years with Graves' ophthalmopathy. The chain combines TRBV5-6 with TRBJ1-1; 8 bases line up with TRBD1. Input material: blood. CDR3 bases: TGTGCCAACAGCTTGAACCAGGGGGCCACTGAAGCTTTCTTT. Encoded protein: CANSLNQGATEAFF.